These 5 T cell receptor beta chains share one sample of origin, sequenced in a study of shared clonotypes between healthy human individuals. Only in-frame clones appear in the TCRdb table, and some are missing; sequencing was by immunoSEQ multiplex PCR. The repertoire holds some 2,100,000 clones, with 90% to 96% as singletons. Sequenced: naive CD4+ T cells sorted from blood. Subset indicated: CD45RA+ positively selected. Receptors were obtained from a man between 18 and 29 years old in good health.

This chain links TRBV11-2 with TRBJ1-3; D unclear. The germline V gene has CDR1 SGHAT and CDR2 FQNNGV. Trimming removed 2 bases at V and 4 bases at J, with 9 bases between. This CDR3 region has 14 residues. Written as DNA, the CDR3 is TGTGCCAGCAGCTTAAATGTTCGAGGAAACACCATATATTTT. The encoded protein is CASSLNVRGNTIYF. Based on the CDR3 plus reference TRBV11-2 and TRBJ1-3, the full variable domain is EAGVAQSPRYKIIEKRQSVAFWCNPISGHATLYWYQQILGQGPKLLIQFQNNGVVDDSQLPKDRFSAERLKGVDSTLKIQPAKLEDSAVYLCASSLNVRGNTIYFGEGSWLTVV.

In regard to this clone: Germline is not matched at one junction end, which may reflect a read error. The chain combines TRBV7-7 with TRBJ2-7, with TRBD2 matching over 8 bases. CDR3 length equals 15 residues. Germline V gene lookup returns CDR1 SSHAT and CDR2 FNYEAQ (reference sequence). The CDR3 nucleotides are TGTGCTAGCAGCTTAGCAGCGGGAGTGTCCTACGAGCAGTACTTC. Encoded protein: CASSLAAGVSYEQYF. Full variable domain (remainder filled in from reference TRBV7-7 and TRBJ2-7): GAGVSQSPRYKVTKRGQDVTLRCDPISSHATLYWYQQALGQGPEFLTYFNYEAQPDKSGLPSDRFSAERPEGSISTLTIQRTEQRDSAMYRCASSLAAGVSYEQYFGPGTRLTVT.

The chain recombines TRBV4-3 with TRBJ2-3; 10 nucleotides agree with TRBD2. With 4 bases clipped from V and 1 base from J, the junction kept 11 bases outside the gene matches. Germline loops: CDR1 LGHNA, CDR2 YSLEER. The CDR3 runs to 18 residues. The DNA of the CDR3 is TGCGCCAGCAGCCTGAGGCTAGCGGGAGAGCGGGGCACAGATACGCAGTATTTT. This encodes CASSLRLAGERGTDTQYF.

This chain joins TRBV7-2 and TRBJ1-4; TRBD1 matches at 9 bases. Germline lookup yields CDR1 SGHTA and CDR2 FQGNSA. The CDR3 contains 15 residues. Trimming at V came to 5 bases and at J to 5 bases, leaving 6 bases not matched to a gene. The CDR3 DNA follows: TGTGCCAGCAGCCCTGGACAGGGGAAGAATGAAAAACTGTTTTTT. It yields the protein CASSPGQGKNEKLFF.

The chain recombines TRBV6-5 with TRBJ2-7, with TRBD1 matching 8 bases. V dropped 7 bases and J dropped 5; count of bases not matched to a gene: 4. Per germline, CDR1 MNHEY and CDR2 SVGAGI. The CDR3 runs 12 residues. CDR3 DNA sequence: TGTGCCAGCACGACAGGGGCCAACGAGCAGTACTTC. Amino acids: CASTTGANEQYF.